This T cell receptor (beta chain) was observed in a study of Ad26.COV2.S vaccination and SARS-CoV-2 variants. Study context: Ad26.COV2.S shots went into the muscle once or twice, 56 days apart. Overall study findings and caveats: Vaccinees displayed broader spike-specific TCR repertoires than placebo recipients. Total T cell responses may have been underestimated by the TCR breadth and depth analyses.

Some clones are missing from TCRdb's copy, which holds only in-frame ones; the method was immunoSEQ multiplex PCR. The sample gives 250,000 or so clones, 70% to 90% of which show up once; roughly 3% is in the top ten. The treatment denotes: 19 received Ad26.COV2.S at low or high dose, single or two shots; roughly 5 received placebo; per-sample allocation not given. Day 63 after the first injection of vaccine or placebo was the sampling time. Concerning this clone: Its antigen is not known.

This clonotype was obtained from a person between 18 and 60 years old who received the Ad26.COV2.S COVID-19 vaccine or a placebo. The sample consisted of peripheral blood, taken in a trial of Ad26.COV2.S vaccine versus placebo.

As DNA, the CDR3 is TGCAGCGCTACGGACAAGGGAATCGATGAGCAGTTCTTC. This sequence encodes CSATDKGIDEQFF. The chain uses TRBV29-1 and TRBJ2-1; a possible D gene is TRBD1 (5 bases). The CDR3 covers 13 residues. Germline V gives CDR1 SQVTM, CDR2 ANQGSEA. V was clipped by 7 bases and J by 8 bases, with 18 bases between them.